This TCR beta chain was documented in a study of shared clonotypes between healthy human individuals. Germline trimming cut 0 bases from V and 8 bases from J; bases unmatched to any gene: 4. The CDR3 has 14 residues. Germline V gives CDR1 SGHTA, CDR2 FQGNSA. Investigators spread the genomic DNA of each subset evenly over several immunoSEQ plates. Here immunoSEQ multiplex PCR was the method, and the copy in TCRdb shows in-frame clones only, minus some. The sample contains roughly 1,500,000 clones, around 98% of which appear only once. Material: naive CD4+ T cells sorted from blood. Subset: CD45RA+ positively selected. The chain has TRBV7-2 and TRBJ2-3; 8 bases are a match to TRBD2. The clonotype was recovered from a man younger than 40 in good health. The CDR3, as DNA: TGTGCCAGCAGCTTAGCGCTGCTAGCGGGTACGCAGTATTTT. It specifies CASSLALLAGTQYF.